This TCR beta chain is drawn from a study of T cell repertoires in cytomegalovirus infection. Across the study: Public signatures in TCR beta pointed to CMV infection and matching HLA type. Study results and limitations: Ex vivo, HLA-C-restricted CMV-specific TCR beta clonotypes prevailed over the rest of the response.

This clonotype showed up many times. Its antigen is currently unknown. The CDR3 runs 12 residues. Losses at the gene ends were 5 bases for V and 13 bases for J; bases not matched to a gene: 7. Germline V gene data show CDR1 as SGHVS and CDR2 as FQNEAQ. TCRdb reprocessed the reads with MiXCR, giving one entry per CDR3 protein. The sample yields fewer than 300,000 distinct CDR3 sequences, 20% to 30% seen once. This chain links TRBV7-8 with TRBJ2-1; 8 nucleotides line up with TRBD1. This receptor was identified in a human donor in good health (CMV status not recorded). Some clones in this sample may be carry-over from other donors' samples. The material sequenced was PBMCs. CDR3 protein: CASSPRDRIQFF. CDR3 nucleotides: TGTGCCAGCAGCCCCCGGGACAGGATTCAGTTCTTC.